The TCR beta chain under discussion was sequenced for a study of OX40 agonist ivuxolimab in advanced cancers. Study-level information: The group had a mean age of about 60 years, ranged from 23 to 79, and was 82.7% male. Antecedent anti-PD-1, anti-PD-L1 or anti-CTLA-4 therapy was permissible, with 35% to 40% having received some. One patient with hepatocellular carcinoma and two with cutaneous melanoma, three in all, had partial responses.

Germline assignment: CDR1 SGHNT and CDR2 YYREEE (reference sequence). The CDR3 runs 16 residues. V gave up 0 bases and J gave up 0 bases, with 7 bases separating them. A word on this clone: Its cognate antigen is unknown.

The method was immunoSEQ multiplex PCR; TCRdb's version includes in-frame clones alone and lacks a portion of them. Among about 110,000 clones listed, approximately 90% were seen once. General study findings and limits: At 0.1 to 3.0 mg/kg and by week 6, CD4+ and CD8+ T cells in the blood had expanded clonally.

The J gene is TRBJ1-6, the V gene TRBV5-4; D is unresolved. This sequence was found in an adult with an advanced solid tumor such as melanoma, head and neck, liver or kidney cancer. The source material was CD4+ or CD8+ T cells sorted from blood, sampled in a trial of the OX40 agonist ivuxolimab. The CDR3 loop reads CASSLEPSSYNSPLHF. In DNA, the CDR3 is TGTGCCAGCAGCTTGGAGCCGAGCTCCTATAATTCACCCCTCCACTTT.